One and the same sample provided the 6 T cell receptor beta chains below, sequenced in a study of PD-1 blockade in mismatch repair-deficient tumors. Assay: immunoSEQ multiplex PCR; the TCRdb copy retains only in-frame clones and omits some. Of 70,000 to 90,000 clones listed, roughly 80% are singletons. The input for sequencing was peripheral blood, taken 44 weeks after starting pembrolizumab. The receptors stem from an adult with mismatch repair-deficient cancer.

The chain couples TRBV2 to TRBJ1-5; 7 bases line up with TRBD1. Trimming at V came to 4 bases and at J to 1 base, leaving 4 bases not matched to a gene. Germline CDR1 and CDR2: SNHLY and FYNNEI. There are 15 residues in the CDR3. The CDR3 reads CASSARGPSNQPQHF. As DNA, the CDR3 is TGTGCCAGCAGTGCTAGGGGGCCAAGCAATCAGCCCCAGCATTTT.

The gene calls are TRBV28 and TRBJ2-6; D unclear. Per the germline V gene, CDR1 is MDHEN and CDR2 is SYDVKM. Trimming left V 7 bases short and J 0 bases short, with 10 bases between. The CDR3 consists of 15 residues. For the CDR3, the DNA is TGTGCCAGCACCTCGGACCGCTCTGGGGCCAACGTCCTGACTTTC. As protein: CASTSDRSGANVLTF.

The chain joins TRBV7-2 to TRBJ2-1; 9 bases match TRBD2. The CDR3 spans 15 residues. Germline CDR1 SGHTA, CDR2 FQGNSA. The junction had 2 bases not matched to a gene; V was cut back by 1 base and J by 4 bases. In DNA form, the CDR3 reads TGTGCCAGCAGCTTAGATAGCGGGGGTTACAATGAGCAGTTCTTC. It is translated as CASSLDSGGYNEQFF.

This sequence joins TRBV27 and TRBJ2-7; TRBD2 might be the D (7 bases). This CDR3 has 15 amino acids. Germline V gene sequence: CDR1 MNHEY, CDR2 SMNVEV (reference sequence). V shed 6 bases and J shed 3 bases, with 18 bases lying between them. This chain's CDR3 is CASSLTGGRNYEQYF. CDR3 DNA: TGTGCCAGCAGCCTCACCGGGGGGCGAAACTACGAGCAGTACTTC.

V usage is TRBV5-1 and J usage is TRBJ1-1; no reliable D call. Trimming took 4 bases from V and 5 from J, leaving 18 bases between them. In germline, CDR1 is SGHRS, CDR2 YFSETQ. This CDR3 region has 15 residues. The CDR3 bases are TGCGCCAGCAGCCCATACCCAGTGGGCGGGACTGAAGCTTTCTTT. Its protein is CASSPYPVGGTEAFF.

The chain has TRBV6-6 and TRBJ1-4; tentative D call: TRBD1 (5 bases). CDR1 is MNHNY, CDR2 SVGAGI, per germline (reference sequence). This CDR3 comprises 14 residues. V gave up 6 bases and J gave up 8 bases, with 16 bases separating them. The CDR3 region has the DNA TGTGCCAGCAGGCCCATCGGCAGGGCGGAAAAACTGTTTTTT. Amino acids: CASRPIGRAEKLFF.